The clone carrying this T cell receptor beta chain was detected ten times or more. What it binds is not known. 5'RACE template switching generated TCR cDNA, adding a universal primer site and UMIs. Via MiXCR, TCRdb re-called the 5' RACE reads, giving one row per CDR3 protein. The sample consists of 250,000 to 400,000 distinct CDR3 sequences, 3.5% to 5% of them appearing once. These data are taken from a study of T cells after yellow fever vaccination. Study findings and constraints: Booster sampling recovered most clones from primary vaccination (nearly 98% CD4, around 90% CD8).

Between the trimmed V and J ends, which lost 2 bases and 8 bases, there was a span of 10 bases. CDR1 and CDR2 from the germline V gene are MNHNS and SASEGT. This CDR3 is built from 14 residues. The rearrangement joins TRBV6-1 to TRBJ1-6; D is possibly TRBD1 (5 bases). This TCR came from a man younger than 30 who received the YFV17D yellow fever vaccine. Sequencing was performed on PBMCs, taken 15 days after the yellow fever booster vaccination. CDR3 nucleotide sequence: TGTGCCAGCAGTGAATCAGGGTACCATTCACCCCTCCACTTT. Translation: CASSESGYHSPLHF.